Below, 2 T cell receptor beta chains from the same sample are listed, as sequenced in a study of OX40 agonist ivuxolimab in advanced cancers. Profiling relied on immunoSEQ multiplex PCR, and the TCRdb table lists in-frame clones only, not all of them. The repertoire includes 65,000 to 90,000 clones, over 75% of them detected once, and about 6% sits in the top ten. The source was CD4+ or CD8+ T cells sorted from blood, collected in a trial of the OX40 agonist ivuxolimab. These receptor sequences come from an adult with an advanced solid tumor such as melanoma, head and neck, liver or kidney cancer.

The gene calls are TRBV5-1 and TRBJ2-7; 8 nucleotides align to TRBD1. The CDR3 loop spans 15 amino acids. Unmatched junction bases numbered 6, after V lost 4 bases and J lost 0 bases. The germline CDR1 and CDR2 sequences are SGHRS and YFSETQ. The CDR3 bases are TGCGCCAGCAGCCTCCGACAGGGGATCTCCTACGAGCAGTACTTC. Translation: CASSLRQGISYEQYF.

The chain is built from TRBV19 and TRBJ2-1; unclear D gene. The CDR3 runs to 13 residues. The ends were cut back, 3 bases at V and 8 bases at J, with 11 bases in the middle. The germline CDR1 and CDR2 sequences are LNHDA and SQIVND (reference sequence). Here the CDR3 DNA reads TGTGCCAGTAGTATCAGCAGTAGCCATGAGCAGTTCTTC. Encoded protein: CASSISSSHEQFF.